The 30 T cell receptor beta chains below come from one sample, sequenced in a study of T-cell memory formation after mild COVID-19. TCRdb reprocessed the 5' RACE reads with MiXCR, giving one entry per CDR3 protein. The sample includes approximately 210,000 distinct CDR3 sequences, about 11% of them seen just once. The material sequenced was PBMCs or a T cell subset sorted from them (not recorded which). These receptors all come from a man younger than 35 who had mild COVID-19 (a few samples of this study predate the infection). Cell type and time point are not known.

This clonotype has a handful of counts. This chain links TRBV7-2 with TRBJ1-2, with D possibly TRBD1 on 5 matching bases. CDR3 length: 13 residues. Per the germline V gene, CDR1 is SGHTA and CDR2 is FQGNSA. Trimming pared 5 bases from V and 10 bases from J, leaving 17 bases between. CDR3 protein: CASSPNSGGHYTF. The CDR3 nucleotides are TGTGCCAGCAGCCCCAACTCAGGCGGACACTACACCTTC.

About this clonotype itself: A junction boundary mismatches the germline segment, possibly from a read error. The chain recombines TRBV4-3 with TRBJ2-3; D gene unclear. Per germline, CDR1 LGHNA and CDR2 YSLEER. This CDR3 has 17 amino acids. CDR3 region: CDSSQEFGSAVTDTQYF. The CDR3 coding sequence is TGCGACAGCAGCCAAGAGTTCGGCTCGGCCGTCACAGATACGCAGTATTTT.

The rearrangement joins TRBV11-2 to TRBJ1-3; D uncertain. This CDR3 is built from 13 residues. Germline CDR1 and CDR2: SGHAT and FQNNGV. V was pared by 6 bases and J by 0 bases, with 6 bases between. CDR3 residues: CASSINSGNTIYF. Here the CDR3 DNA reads TGTGCCAGCAGTATAAACTCTGGAAACACCATATATTTT.

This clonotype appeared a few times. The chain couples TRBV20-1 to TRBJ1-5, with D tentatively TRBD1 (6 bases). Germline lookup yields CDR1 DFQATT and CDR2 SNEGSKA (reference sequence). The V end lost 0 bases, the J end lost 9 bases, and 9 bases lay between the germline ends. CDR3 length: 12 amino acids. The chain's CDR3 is CSARDGGRPQHF. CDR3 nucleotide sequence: TGCAGTGCTAGAGATGGGGGGCGGCCCCAGCATTTT.

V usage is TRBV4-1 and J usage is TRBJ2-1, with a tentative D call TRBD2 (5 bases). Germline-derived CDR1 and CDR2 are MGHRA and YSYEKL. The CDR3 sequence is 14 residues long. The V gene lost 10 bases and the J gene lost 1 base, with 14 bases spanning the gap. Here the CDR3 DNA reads TGCGCCATCTTTAGGACTTCGTCCTACAATGAGCAGTTCTTC. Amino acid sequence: CAIFRTSSYNEQFF.

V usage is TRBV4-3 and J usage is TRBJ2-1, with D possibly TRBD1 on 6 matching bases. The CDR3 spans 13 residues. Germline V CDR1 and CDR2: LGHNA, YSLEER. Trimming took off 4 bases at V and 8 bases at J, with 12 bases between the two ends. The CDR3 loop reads CASSRQGRDEQFF. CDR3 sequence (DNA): TGCGCCAGCAGCCGTCAGGGGAGAGATGAGCAGTTCTTC.

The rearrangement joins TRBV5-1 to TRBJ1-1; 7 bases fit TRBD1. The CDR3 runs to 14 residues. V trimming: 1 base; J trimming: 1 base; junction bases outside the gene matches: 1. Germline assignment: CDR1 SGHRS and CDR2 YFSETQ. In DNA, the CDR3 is TGCGCCAGCAGCTTGAGGGGGCAGAACACTGAAGCTTTCTTT. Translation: CASSLRGQNTEAFF.

This chain's CDR3 is CASSQSWTGVNSPLHF. The CDR3 DNA reads as TGTGCCAGCAGCCAATCTTGGACAGGGGTTAATTCACCCCTCCACTTT. This chain links TRBV3-1 with TRBJ1-6; 9 positions match TRBD1. The V and J ends lost 2 bases and 6 bases, in that order; junction bases with no gene match: 5. Per germline, CDR1 LGHDT and CDR2 YNNKEL (reference sequence). This CDR3 has 16 residues.

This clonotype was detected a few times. CDR3 loop: CASSPGGPQHF. The CDR3, as DNA: TGTGCCAGCAGCCCTGGAGGTCCCCAGCATTTT. The genes are TRBV7-8 and TRBJ1-5; D is undetermined. The germline gives CDR1 SGHVS, CDR2 FQNEAQ. The CDR3 extends over 11 amino acids. The ends were cut back, 5 bases at V and 10 bases at J, with 9 bases in the middle.

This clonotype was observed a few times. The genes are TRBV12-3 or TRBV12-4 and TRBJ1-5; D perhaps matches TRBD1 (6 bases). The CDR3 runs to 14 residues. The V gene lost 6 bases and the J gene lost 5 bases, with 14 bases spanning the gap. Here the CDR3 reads CASSLRGAYQPQHF. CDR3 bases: TGTGCCAGCAGCCTCAGGGGAGCGTATCAGCCCCAGCATTTT.

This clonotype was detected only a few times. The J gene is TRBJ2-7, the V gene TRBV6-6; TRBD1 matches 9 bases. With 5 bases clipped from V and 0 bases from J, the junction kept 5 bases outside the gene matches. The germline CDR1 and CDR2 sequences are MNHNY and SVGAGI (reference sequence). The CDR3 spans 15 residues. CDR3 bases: TGTGCCAGCAGTCGACAGGGGGGCAGCTCCTACGAGCAGTACTTC. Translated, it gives CASSRQGGSSYEQYF.

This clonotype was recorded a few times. The CDR3, as DNA: TGCGCCAGCAGCTTGGGGTCCGGCGGGACCGGGGAGCTGTTTTTT. Translated, it gives CASSLGSGGTGELFF. This rearrangement joins TRBV5-1 to TRBJ2-2; D is perhaps TRBD2 (5 bases). The CDR3 runs to 15 residues. Germline assignment: CDR1 SGHRS and CDR2 YFSETQ. With 0 bases removed from V and 5 bases from J, the gap between germline ends came to 11 bases. The full variable domain, completed using reference TRBV5-1 and TRBJ2-2, is KAGVTQTPRYLIKTRGQQVTLSCSPISGHRSVSWYQQTPGQGLQFLFEYFSETQRNKGNFPGRFSGRQFSNSRSEMNVSTLELGDSALYLCASSLGSGGTGELFFGEGSRLTVL.

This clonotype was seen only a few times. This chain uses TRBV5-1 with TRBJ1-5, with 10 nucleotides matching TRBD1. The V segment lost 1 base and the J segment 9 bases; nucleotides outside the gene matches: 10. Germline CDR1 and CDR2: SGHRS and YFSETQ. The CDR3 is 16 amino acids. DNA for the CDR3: TGCGCCAGCAGCTTGACCCCGGGACAGGGGACCCGGCCCCAGCATTTT. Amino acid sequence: CASSLTPGQGTRPQHF.

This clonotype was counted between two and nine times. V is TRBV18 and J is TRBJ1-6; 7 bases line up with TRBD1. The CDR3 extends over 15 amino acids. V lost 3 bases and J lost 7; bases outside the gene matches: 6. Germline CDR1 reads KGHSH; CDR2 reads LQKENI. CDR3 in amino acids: CASSPTGSPNSPLHF. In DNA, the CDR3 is TGTGCCAGCTCACCGACAGGGAGCCCAAATTCACCCCTCCACTTT.

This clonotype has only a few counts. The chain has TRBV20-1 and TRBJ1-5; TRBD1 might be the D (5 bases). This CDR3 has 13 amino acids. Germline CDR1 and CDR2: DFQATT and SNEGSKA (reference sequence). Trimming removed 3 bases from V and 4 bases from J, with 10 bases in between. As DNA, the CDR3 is TGCAGTGCTAGGACACAGGTTAATCAGCCCCAGCATTTT. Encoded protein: CSARTQVNQPQHF.

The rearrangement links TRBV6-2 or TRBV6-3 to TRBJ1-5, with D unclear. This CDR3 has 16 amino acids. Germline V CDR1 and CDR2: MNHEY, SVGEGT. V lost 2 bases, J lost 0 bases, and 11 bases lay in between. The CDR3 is CASSYHSGNSNQPQHF. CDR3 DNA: TGTGCCAGCAGTTACCATTCAGGCAATAGCAATCAGCCCCAGCATTTT.

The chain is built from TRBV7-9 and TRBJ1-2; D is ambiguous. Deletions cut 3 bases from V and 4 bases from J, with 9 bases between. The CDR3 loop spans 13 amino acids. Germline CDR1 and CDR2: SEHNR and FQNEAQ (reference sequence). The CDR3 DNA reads TGTGCCAGCAGCTTTGGGCAGATCTATGGCTACACCTTC. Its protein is CASSFGQIYGYTF.

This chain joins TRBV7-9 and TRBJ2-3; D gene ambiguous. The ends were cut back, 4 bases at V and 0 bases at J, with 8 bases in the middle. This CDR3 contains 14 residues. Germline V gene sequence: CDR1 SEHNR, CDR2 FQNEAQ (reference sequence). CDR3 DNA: TGTGCCAGCAGCTGGAGCGCTAGCACAGATACGCAGTATTTT. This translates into CASSWSASTDTQYF.

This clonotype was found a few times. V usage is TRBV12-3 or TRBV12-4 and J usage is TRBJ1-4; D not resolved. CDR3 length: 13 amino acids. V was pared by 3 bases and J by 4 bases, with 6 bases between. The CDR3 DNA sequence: TGTGCCAGCAGTTTGACGGATAATGAAAAACTGTTTTTT. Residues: CASSLTDNEKLFF.

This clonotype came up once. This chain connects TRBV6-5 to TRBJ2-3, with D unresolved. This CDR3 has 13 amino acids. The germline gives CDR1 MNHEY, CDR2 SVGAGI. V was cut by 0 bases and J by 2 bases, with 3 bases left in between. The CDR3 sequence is CASSYSNTDTQYF. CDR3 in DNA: TGTGCCAGCAGTTACTCGAACACAGATACGCAGTATTTT.

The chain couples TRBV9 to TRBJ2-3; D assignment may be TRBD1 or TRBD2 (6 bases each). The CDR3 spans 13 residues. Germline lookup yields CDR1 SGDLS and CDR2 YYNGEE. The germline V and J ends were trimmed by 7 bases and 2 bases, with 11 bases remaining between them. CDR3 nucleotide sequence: TGTGCCAGCCGGGGGCGGAACACAGATACGCAGTATTTT. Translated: CASRGRNTDTQYF. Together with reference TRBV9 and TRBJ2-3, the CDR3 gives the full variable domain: DSGVTQTPKHLITATGQRVTLRCSPRSGDLSVYWYQQSLDQGLQFLIQYYNGEERAKGNILERFSAQQFPDLHSELNLSSLELGDSALYFCASRGRNTDTQYFGPGTRLTVL.

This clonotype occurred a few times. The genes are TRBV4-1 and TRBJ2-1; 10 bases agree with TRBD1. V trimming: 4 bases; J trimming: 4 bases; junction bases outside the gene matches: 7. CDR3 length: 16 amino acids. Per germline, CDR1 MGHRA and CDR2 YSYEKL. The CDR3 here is CASSPRGTGAYNEQFF. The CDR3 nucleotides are TGCGCCAGCAGCCCCAGGGGGACAGGGGCGTACAATGAGCAGTTCTTC.

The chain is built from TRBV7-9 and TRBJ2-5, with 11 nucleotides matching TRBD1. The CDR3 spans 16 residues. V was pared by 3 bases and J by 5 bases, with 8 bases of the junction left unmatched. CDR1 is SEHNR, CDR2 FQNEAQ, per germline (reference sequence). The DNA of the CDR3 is TGTGCCAGCAGCTTCGGGGACAGGGGGAAGCGGGAGACCCAGTACTTC. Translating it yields CASSFGDRGKRETQYF.

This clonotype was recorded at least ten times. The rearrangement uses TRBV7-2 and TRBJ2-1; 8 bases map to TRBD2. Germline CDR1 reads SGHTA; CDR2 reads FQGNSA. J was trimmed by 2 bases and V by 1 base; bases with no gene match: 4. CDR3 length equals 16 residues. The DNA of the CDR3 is TGTGCCAGCAGCTTAGGTCGCGGGGGGCCCTACAATGAGCAGTTCTTC. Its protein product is CASSLGRGGPYNEQFF.

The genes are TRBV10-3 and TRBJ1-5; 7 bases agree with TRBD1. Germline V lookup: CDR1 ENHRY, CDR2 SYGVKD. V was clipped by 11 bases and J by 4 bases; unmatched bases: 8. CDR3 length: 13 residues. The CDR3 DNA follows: TGTGCCTCACACGGGACAGATAATCAGCCCCAGCATTTT. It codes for CASHGTDNQPQHF.

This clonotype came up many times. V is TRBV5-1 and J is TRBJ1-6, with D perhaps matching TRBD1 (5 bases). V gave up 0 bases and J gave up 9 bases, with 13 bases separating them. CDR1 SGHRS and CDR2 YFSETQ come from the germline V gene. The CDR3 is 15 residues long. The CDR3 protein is CASSLVAGRTSPLHF. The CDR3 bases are TGCGCCAGCAGCTTGGTGGCAGGGAGGACTTCACCCCTCCACTTT.

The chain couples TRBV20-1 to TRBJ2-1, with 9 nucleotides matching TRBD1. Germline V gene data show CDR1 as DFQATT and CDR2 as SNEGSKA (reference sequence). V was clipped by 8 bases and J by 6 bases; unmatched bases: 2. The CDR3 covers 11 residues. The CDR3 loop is CSPGQGNEQFF. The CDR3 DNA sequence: TGCAGTCCGGGACAGGGCAATGAGCAGTTCTTC.

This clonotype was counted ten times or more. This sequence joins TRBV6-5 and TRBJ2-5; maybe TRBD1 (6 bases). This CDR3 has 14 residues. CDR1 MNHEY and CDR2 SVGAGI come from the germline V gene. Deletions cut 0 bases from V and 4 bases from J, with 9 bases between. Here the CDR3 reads CASSYSGRGETQYF. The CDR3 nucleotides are TGTGCCAGCAGTTACTCGGGCAGGGGAGAGACCCAGTACTTC.

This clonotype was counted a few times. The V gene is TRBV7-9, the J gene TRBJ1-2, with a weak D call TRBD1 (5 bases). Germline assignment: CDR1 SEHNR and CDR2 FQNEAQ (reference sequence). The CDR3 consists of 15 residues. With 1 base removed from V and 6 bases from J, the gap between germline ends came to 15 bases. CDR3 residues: CASSLVATDINGYTF. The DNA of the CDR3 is TGTGCCAGCAGCTTAGTCGCGACAGACATAAATGGCTACACCTTC.

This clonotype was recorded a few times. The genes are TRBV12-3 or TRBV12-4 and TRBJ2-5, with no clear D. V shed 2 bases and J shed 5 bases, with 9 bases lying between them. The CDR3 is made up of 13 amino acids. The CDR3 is CASSLISGETQYF. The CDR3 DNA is TGTGCCAGCAGTTTAATTAGTGGCGAGACCCAGTACTTC.